Each of the 10 T cell receptor beta chains below was sequenced from the same sample in a study of Ad26.COV2.S vaccination and SARS-CoV-2 variants. Method: immunoSEQ multiplex PCR; TCRdb's copy keeps in-frame clones and lacks some. Among roughly 680,000 clones listed, around 89% were seen once. The treatment was: 15 to 20 received Ad26.COV2.S at low or high dose, single or two shots; 5 received placebo; per-sample allocation not given. Sampling happened 63 days after the first vaccine or placebo injection. The sample consisted of peripheral blood, taken in a trial of Ad26.COV2.S vaccine versus placebo. The receptors shown here come from a person aged 18 to 59 who received the Ad26.COV2.S COVID-19 vaccine or a placebo.

The table lists this clone with a few counts. The identical CDR3 is also encoded by other nucleotide sequences in the sample. CDR3 nucleotides: TGTGCCAGCAGCCAAGGAAGTAGCGGCACAGATACGCAGTATTTT. Amino acid sequence: CASSQGSSGTDTQYF. The rearrangement joins TRBV3-1 (or the pseudogene TRBV3-2) to TRBJ2-3; TRBD2 is a possible D gene (5 bases). Germline V lookup: CDR1 LGHDT, CDR2 YNNKEL (reference sequence). Trimming left V 1 base short and J 1 base short, with 9 bases between. The CDR3 loop spans 15 amino acids.

The gene calls are TRBV5-1 and TRBJ1-2; D is unclear. Trimming shortened V by 0 bases and J by 6 bases, and 21 bases separated the two germline ends. The CDR3 length is 17 residues. Per the germline V gene, CDR1 is SGHRS and CDR2 is YFSETQ. CDR3 amino acids: CASSLAPAVEGGDGYTF. The CDR3 DNA follows: TGCGCCAGCAGCTTGGCCCCGGCCGTGGAGGGTGGGGATGGCTACACCTTC. The complete variable domain, with remaining parts taken from reference TRBV5-1 and TRBJ1-2, reads KAGVTQTPRYLIKTRGQQVTLSCSPISGHRSVSWYQQTPGQGLQFLFEYFSETQRNKGNFPGRFSGRQFSNSRSEMNVSTLELGDSALYLCASSLAPAVEGGDGYTFGSGTRLTVV.

The chain has TRBV5-1 and TRBJ2-7; TRBD2 matches 9 bases. This CDR3 spans 16 amino acids. The germline gives CDR1 SGHRS, CDR2 YFSETQ. V lost 3 bases, J lost 5 bases, and 12 bases stayed unmatched. CDR3 sequence reads: CASSWQLGGGANEQYF. In nucleotides, the CDR3 is TGCGCCAGCAGCTGGCAACTGGGCGGGGGGGCCAACGAGCAGTACTTC.

This clone was counted a single time. The chain has TRBV30 and TRBJ1-6; D call uncertain. The germline CDR1 and CDR2 sequences are GTSNPN and SVGIG (reference sequence). V was shortened by 2 bases and J by 7 bases, with 12 bases between the two germline ends. The CDR3 sequence is 14 residues long. Here the CDR3 reads CAWSRTQPNSPLHF. For the CDR3, the DNA is TGTGCCTGGAGTCGGACCCAACCCAATTCACCCCTCCACTTT. Together with reference TRBV30 and TRBJ1-6, the CDR3 gives the full variable domain: SQTIHQWPATLVQPVGSPLSLECTVEGTSNPNLYWYRQAAGRGLQLLFYSVGIGQISSEVPQNLSASRPQDRQFILSSKKLLLSDSGFYLCAWSRTQPNSPLHFGNGTRLTVT.

The table lists this clone with a few counts. J is TRBJ1-6 and V is TRBV3-1 (or the pseudogene TRBV3-2); D perhaps matches TRBD1 (5 bases). Germline V gives CDR1 LGHDT, CDR2 YNNKEL (reference sequence). Trimming shortened V by 1 base and J by 7 bases, and 11 bases separated the two germline ends. The CDR3 covers 15 residues. CDR3 DNA sequence: TGTGCCAGCAGCCAAGTCGGGACGCAAAATTCACCCCTCCACTTT. It specifies CASSQVGTQNSPLHF.

The V and J genes are TRBV7-9 and TRBJ2-2; 7 bases are shared with TRBD1. This CDR3 has 13 residues. The trim removed 5 bases at V and 5 bases at J, leaving 2 bases unmatched. Germline V gene data show CDR1 as SEHNR and CDR2 as FQNEAQ (reference sequence). CDR3 in amino acids: CASSIQGTGELFF. The CDR3 DNA reads TGTGCCAGCAGCATACAGGGGACCGGGGAGCTGTTTTTT.

The chain links TRBV30 to TRBJ1-4; TRBD1 might be the D (5 bases). This CDR3 comprises 15 residues. Looked up from germline, CDR1 is GTSNPN and CDR2 is SVGIG (reference sequence). The V end lost 4 bases, the J end lost 7 bases, and 19 bases lay between the germline ends. CDR3 protein: CAWIPPGGGSEKLFF. DNA for the CDR3: TGTGCCTGGATCCCCCCCGGGGGAGGTAGTGAAAAACTGTTTTTT. Full variable domain (rest looked up from reference TRBV30 and TRBJ1-4): SQTIHQWPATLVQPVGSPLSLECTVEGTSNPNLYWYRQAAGRGLQLLFYSVGIGQISSEVPQNLSASRPQDRQFILSSKKLLLSDSGFYLCAWIPPGGGSEKLFFGSGTQLSVL.

In this sample, this clone turned up a few times. The chain combines TRBV6-5 with TRBJ1-6, with 10 positions matching TRBD1. Germline CDR1 and CDR2: MNHEY and SVGAGI. This CDR3 region has 15 residues. Unmatched junction bases numbered 5, after V lost 5 bases and J lost 7 bases. DNA of the CDR3: TGTGCCAGCAGTCCCTGGACAGGGGGAAATTCACCCCTCCACTTT. Its translation is CASSPWTGGNSPLHF.

The rearrangement joins TRBV29-1 to TRBJ2-5; TRBD2 matches 7 bases. The germline gives CDR1 SQVTM, CDR2 ANQGSEA. This CDR3 has 13 amino acids. Losses at the gene ends were 7 bases for V and 5 bases for J; bases not matched to a gene: 10. This CDR3 is CSGSRGVGETQYF. Written as DNA, the CDR3 is TGCAGCGGGTCCCGGGGGGTTGGGGAGACCCAGTACTTC.

This chain joins TRBV4-2 and TRBJ2-5; D is possibly TRBD1 (5 bases). The CDR3 runs to 15 residues. V lost 4 bases and J 3 bases, leaving 15 bases between the germline ends. The germline CDR1 and CDR2 sequences are LGHNA and YNFKEQ. The CDR3 DNA reads as TGTGCCAGCAGCCGACGGGTGGACAACAAAGAGACCCAGTACTTC. Translating it yields CASSRRVDNKETQYF.